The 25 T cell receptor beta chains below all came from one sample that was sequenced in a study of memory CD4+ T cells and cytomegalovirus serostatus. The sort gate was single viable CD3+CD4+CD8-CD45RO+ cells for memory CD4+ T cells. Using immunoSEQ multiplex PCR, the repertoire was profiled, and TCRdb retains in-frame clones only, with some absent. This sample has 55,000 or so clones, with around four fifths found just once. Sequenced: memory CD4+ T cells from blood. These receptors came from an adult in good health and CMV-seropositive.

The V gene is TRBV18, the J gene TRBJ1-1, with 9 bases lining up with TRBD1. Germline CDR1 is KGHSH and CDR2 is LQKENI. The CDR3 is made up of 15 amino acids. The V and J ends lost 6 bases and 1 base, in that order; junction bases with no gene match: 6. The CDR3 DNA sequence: TGTGCCAGCTCCAAACGGACAGGGGAGAACACTGAAGCTTTCTTT. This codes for CASSKRTGENTEAFF.

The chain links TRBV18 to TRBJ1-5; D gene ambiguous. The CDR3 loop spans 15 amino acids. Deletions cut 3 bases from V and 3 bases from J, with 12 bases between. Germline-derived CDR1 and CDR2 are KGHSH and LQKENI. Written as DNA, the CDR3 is TGTGCCAGCTCACCGGCGTCCTTCGACAATCAGCCCCAGCATTTT. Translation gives CASSPASFDNQPQHF.

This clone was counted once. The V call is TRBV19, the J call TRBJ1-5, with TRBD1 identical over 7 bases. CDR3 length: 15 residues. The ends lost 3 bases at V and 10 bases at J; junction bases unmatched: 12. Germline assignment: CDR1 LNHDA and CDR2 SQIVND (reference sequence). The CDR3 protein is CASSIRGGNQGPQHF. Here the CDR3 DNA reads TGTGCCAGTAGTATTAGAGGGGGCAATCAGGGCCCCCAGCATTTT.

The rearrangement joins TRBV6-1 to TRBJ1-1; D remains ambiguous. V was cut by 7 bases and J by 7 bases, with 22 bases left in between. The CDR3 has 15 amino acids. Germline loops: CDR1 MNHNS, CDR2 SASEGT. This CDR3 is CASTPHSLPDHEAFF. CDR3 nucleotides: TGTGCCAGCACCCCGCATTCCCTCCCAGACCATGAAGCTTTCTTT.

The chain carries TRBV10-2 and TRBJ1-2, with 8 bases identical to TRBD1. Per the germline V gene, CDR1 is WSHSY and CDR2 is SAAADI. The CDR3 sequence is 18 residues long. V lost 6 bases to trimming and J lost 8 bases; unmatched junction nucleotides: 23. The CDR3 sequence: CASRAEWGSARGPKGYTF. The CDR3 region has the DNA TGCGCCAGCAGGGCCGAATGGGGTTCGGCCAGGGGGCCGAAAGGCTACACCTTC.

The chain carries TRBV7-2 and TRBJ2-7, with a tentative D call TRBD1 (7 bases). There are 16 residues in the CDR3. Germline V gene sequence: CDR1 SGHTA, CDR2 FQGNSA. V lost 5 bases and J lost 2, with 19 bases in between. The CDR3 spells CASSGRGDRGAYEQYF. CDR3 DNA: TGTGCCAGCAGCGGCAGGGGGGACCGCGGAGCCTACGAGCAGTACTTC.

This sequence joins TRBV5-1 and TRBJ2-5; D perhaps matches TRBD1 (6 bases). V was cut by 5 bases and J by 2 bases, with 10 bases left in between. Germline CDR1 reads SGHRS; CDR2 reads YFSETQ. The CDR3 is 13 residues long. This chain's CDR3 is CASRTGTQETQYF. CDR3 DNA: TGCGCCAGCAGGACCGGGACACAAGAGACCCAGTACTTC.

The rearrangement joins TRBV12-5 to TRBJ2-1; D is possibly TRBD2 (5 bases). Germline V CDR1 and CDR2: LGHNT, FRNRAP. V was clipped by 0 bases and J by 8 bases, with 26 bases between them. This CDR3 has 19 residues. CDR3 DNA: TGTGCTAGTGGTTTGGTACGGGATGGGTCCCCTGGCACCAAGGATGAGCAGTTCTTC. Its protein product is CASGLVRDGSPGTKDEQFF.

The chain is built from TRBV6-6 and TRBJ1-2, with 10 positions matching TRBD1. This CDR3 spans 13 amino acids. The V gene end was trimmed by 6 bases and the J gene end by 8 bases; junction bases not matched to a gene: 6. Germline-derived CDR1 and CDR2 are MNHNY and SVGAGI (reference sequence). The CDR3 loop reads CASRTGTGEGYTF. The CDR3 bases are TGTGCCAGCAGGACCGGGACAGGGGAAGGCTACACCTTC.

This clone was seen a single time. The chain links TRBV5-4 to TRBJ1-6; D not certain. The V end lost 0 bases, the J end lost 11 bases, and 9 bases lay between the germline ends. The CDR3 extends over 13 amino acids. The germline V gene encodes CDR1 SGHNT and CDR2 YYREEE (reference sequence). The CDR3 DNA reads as TGTGCCAGCAGCTTGGCCGGCACCCCACCCCTCCACTTT. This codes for CASSLAGTPPLHF.

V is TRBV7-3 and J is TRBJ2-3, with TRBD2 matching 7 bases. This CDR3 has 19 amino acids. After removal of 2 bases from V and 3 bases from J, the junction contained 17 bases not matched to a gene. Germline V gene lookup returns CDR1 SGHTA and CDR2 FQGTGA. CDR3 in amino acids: CASSLQGRPGLSKTDTQYF. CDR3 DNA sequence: TGTGCCAGCAGCTTACAGGGTCGACCGGGACTAAGTAAAACAGATACGCAGTATTTT.

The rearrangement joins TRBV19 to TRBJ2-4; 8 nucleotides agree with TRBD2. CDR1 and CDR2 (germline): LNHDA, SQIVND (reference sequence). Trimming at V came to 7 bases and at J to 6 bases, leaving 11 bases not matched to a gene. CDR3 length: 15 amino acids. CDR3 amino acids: CASTPNLGLANIQYF. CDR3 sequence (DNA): TGTGCCAGTACCCCAAATCTCGGACTAGCAAACATTCAGTACTTC.

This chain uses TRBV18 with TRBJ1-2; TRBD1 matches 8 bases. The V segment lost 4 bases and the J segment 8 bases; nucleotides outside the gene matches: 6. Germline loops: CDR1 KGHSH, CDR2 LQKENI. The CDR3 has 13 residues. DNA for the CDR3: TGTGCCAGCTCACGCCAGGGGGCGGACGGCTACACCTTC. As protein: CASSRQGADGYTF.

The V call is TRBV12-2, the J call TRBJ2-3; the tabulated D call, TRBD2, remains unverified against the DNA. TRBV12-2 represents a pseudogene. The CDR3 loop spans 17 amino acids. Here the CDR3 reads CASRSGGETSGTDTQYF. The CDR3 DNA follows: TGTGCAAGTCGCTCCGGGGGGGAGACTAGCGGCACAGATACGCAGTATTTT.

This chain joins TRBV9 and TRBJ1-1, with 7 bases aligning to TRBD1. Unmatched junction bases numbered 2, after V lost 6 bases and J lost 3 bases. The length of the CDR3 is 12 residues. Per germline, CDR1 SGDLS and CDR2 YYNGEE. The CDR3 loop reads CASKGADTEAFF. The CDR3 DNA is TGTGCCAGCAAGGGGGCGGACACTGAAGCTTTCTTT. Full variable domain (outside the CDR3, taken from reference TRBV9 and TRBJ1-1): DSGVTQTPKHLITATGQRVTLRCSPRSGDLSVYWYQQSLDQGLQFLIQYYNGEERAKGNILERFSAQQFPDLHSELNLSSLELGDSALYFCASKGADTEAFFGQGTRLTVV.

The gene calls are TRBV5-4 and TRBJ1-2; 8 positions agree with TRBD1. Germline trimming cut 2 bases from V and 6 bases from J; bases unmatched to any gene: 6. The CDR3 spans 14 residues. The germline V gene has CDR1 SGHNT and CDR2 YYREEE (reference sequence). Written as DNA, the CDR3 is TGTGCCAGCAGCTTTTCGACAGGGGCGGATGGCTACACCTTC. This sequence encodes CASSFSTGADGYTF.

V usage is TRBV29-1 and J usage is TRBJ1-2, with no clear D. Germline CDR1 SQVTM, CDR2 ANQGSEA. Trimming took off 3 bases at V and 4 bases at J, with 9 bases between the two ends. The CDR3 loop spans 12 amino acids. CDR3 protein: CSVEAAPYGYTF. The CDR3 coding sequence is TGCAGCGTTGAGGCGGCACCCTATGGCTACACCTTC.

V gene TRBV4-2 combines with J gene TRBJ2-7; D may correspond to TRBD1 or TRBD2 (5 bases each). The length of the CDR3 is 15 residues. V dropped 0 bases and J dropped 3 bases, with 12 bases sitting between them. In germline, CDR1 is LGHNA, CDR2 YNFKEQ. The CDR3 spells CASSQDLSGGYEQYF. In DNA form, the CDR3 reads TGTGCCAGCAGCCAAGATTTGAGTGGGGGCTACGAGCAGTACTTC.

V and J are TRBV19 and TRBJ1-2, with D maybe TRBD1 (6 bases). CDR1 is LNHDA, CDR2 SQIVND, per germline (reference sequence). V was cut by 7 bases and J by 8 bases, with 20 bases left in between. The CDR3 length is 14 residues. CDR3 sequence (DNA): TGTGCCAGTAATGCGAAACAGGGTAGCTCAGGCTACACCTTC. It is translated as CASNAKQGSSGYTF.

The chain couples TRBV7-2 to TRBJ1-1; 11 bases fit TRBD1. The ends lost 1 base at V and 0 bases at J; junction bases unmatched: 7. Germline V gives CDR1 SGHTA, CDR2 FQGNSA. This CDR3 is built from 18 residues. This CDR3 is CASSLGTGGLLMNTEAFF. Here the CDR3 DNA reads TGTGCCAGCAGCTTAGGGACAGGGGGCCTCCTTATGAACACTGAAGCTTTCTTT.

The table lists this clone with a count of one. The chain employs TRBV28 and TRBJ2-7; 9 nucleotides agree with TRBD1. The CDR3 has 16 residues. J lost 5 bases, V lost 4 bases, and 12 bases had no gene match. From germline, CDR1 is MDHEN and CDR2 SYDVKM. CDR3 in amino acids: CASSSFGQGSLDEQYF. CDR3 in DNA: TGTGCCAGCAGTTCCTTCGGACAGGGGTCTTTGGACGAGCAGTACTTC. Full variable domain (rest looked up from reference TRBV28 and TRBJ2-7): DVKVTQSSRYLVKRTGEKVFLECVQDMDHENMFWYRQDPGLGLRLIYFSYDVKMKEKGDIPEGYSVSREKKERFSLILESASTNQTSMYLCASSSFGQGSLDEQYFGPGTRLTVT.

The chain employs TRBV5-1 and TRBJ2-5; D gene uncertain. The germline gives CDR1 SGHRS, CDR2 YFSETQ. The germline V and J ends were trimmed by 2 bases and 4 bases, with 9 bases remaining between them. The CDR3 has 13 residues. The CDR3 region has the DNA TGCGCCAGCAGCTTTGGTCCAGGAGAGACCCAGTACTTC. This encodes CASSFGPGETQYF.

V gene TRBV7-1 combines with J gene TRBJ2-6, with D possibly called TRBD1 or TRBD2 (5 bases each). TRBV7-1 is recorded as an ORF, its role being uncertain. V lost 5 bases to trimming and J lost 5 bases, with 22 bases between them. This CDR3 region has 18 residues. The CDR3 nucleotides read TGTGCCAGCAGCGCGGGCAGACGAGGACAAAGTCGGGCCAACGTCCTGACTTTC. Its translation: CASSAGRRGQSRANVLTF.

The CDR3 is CASNDGTSGNDSPDTQYF. For the CDR3, the DNA is TGTGCCAGCAACGACGGGACTAGCGGAAACGACAGCCCAGATACGCAGTATTTT. V is TRBV11-2 and J is TRBJ2-3, with 11 positions matching TRBD2. This CDR3 is 18 amino acids long. Germline CDR1 SGHAT, CDR2 FQNNGV. Losses at the gene ends were 7 bases for V and 4 bases for J; bases not matched to a gene: 16.

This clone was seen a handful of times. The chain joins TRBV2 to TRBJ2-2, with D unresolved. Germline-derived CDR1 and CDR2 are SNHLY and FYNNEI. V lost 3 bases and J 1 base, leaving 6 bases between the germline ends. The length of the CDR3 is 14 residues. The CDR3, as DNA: TGTGCCAGCAGTGATTTACAGAACACCGGGGAGCTGTTTTTT. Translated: CASSDLQNTGELFF.